This entry features one T cell receptor (beta chain) sequence. The V gene's germline CDR1 is MNHGY and CDR2 SAAAGT. The CDR3 is made up of 15 amino acids. The ends were cut back, 5 bases at V and 4 bases at J, with 17 bases in the middle. The sample originates from a study of immune characterization of retroperitoneal liposarcoma. Each CDR3 protein is one row after TCRdb ran MiXCR on the PCR reads. The repertoire holds 2,500 to 3,000 distinct CDR3 sequences, with 37% as singletons. This sequence originates from a male donor with retroperitoneal liposarcoma. Sequencing was carried out using tumor tissue. The chain recombines TRBV6-8 with TRBJ2-5; D may match TRBD1 or TRBD2 (5 bases each). CDR3 residues: CASSTRRRGRETQYF. In DNA form, the CDR3 reads TGTGCCAGCAGTACTAGGCGAAGGGGAAGAGAGACCCAGTACTTC.